Listed below are T cell receptor beta chains from one sample, sequenced in a study of molecular identifiers for immune sequencing clone quantification. TCRdb analysed the PCR reads with MiXCR anew, one entry per CDR3 protein. The table has about 36,000 distinct CDR3 sequences, approximately 17% seen once. Sequencing was done on a sample of naive CD8+ T cells from blood, with Jurkat cell RNA spiked in. These receptors were obtained from a human donor in good health. Some libraries in this study had Jurkat cell RNA spiked in. Both conserved end residues are part of each CDR3. The order of the fields is V gene, J gene, clone size, D gene, CDR3 protein, CDR3 DNA. The D gene is left open where the match is weak. The listing skips clone size in some rows; elsewhere it reads once, few, many or a size class.

>TRBV27|TRBJ1-2|many|TRBD1
CASSFRAPDRENGYGYTF
TGTGCCAGCAGTTTTCGAGCCCCGGACAGGGAGAATGGGTATGGCTACACCTTC
>TRBV27|TRBJ2-7|NA|NA
CVSSLGGMREQYF
TGTGTCAGCAGTTTGGGGGGAATGCGCGAGCAGTACTTC
>TRBV28|TRBJ2-1|few|TRBD1
CASSRQGLISNEQFF
TGTGCCAGCTCCCGACAGGGTCTTATATCCAATGAGCAGTTCTTC
>TRBV20-1|TRBJ2-1|many|NA
CSARDWGASYNEQFF
TGCAGTGCTAGAGATTGGGGGGCTTCCTACAATGAGCAGTTCTTC
>TRBV11-2|TRBJ2-1|few|TRBD2
CASSLSTPGLATYNEQFF
TGTGCCAGCAGCCTATCCACTCCGGGACTAGCGACCTACAATGAGCAGTTCTTC
>TRBV12-3/TRBV12-4|TRBJ2-2|NA|NA
CASNGGPGEPFF
TGTGCCAGCAACGGAGGTCCCGGGGAGCCGTTTTTT
>TRBV12-5|TRBJ2-3|many|TRBD1
CASGIGTGDTDTQYF
TGTGCTAGTGGTATCGGGACAGGGGACACAGATACGCAGTATTTT
>TRBV28|TRBJ2-2|NA|NA
CASEPGLANTGELFF
TGTGCCAGCGAACCGGGACTGGCGAACACCGGGGAGCTGTTTTTT
>TRBV19|TRBJ2-3|NA|NA
CASSIWTASTDTQYF
TGTGCCAGTAGTATATGGACAGCGAGCACAGATACGCAGTATTTT
>TRBV28|TRBJ1-4|NA|NA
CVSSITYRRINEKLFF
TGTGTCAGCAGTATTACATACCGGAGGATTAATGAAAAACTGTTTTTT
>TRBV28|TRBJ2-7|many|TRBD1
CASEGQGPYEQYF
TGTGCCAGCGAAGGACAGGGACCCTACGAGCAGTACTTC
>TRBV20-1|TRBJ1-5|many|NA
CSATDVGNQPQHF
TGCAGTGCTACGGACGTAGGCAATCAGCCCCAGCATTTT
>TRBV7-9|TRBJ2-1|many|NA
CASSLVLAIYNEQFF
TGTGCCAGCAGCTTAGTGCTAGCGATCTACAATGAGCAGTTCTTC
>TRBV29-1|TRBJ2-5|few|TRBD1
CSVERTGEAETQYF
TGCAGCGTTGAGCGGACAGGGGAGGCAGAGACCCAGTACTTC
>TRBV7-2|TRBJ2-7|many|NA
CASSPSGQREYEQYF
TGTGCCAGCAGCCCCTCCGGACAGAGGGAGTACGAGCAGTACTTC
>TRBV6-5|TRBJ2-2|NA|TRBD1
CASTPGTGNTGELFF
TGTGCCAGCACTCCGGGGACAGGGAATACCGGGGAGCTGTTTTTT
>TRBV29-1|TRBJ2-7|once|NA
CSVVGGHRYEQYF
TGCAGCGTTGTTGGAGGGCACCGCTACGAGCAGTACTTC
>TRBV11-2|TRBJ2-7|NA|NA
CASSLEFAGNYEQYF
TGTGCCAGCAGCTTAGAGTTCGCGGGCAACTACGAGCAGTACTTC
>TRBV21-1|TRBJ1-3|many|NA
CASSVTGGSGNTIYF
TGTGCCAGCAGCGTGACAGGGGGCTCTGGAAACACCATATATTTT
>TRBV5-1|TRBJ2-7|many|NA
CASSLYGGFYEQYF
TGCGCCAGCAGCTTGTACGGGGGCTTCTACGAGCAGTACTTC